The entry below gives a single T cell receptor (beta chain) sequence along with its context. This entry comes from a study of cytomegalovirus exposure and HLA in healthy donors. V was shortened by 5 bases and J by 8 bases, with 15 bases between the two germline ends. Germline V gene sequence: CDR1 SEHNR, CDR2 FQNEAQ (reference sequence). The CDR3 covers 14 residues. Primers: 60 Vbeta forward and 13 Jbeta reverse. Repertoires were generated with immunoSEQ multiplex PCR, while TCRdb's copy carries only in-frame clones and drops some. In the table there are roughly 100,000 clones, nearly 80% of which are singletons.

The sample consisted of PBMCs. The clonotype was recovered from a man aged 55 to 70 in good health and CMV-seropositive. This chain joins TRBV7-9 and TRBJ1-4, with D possibly matching TRBD1 (5 bases). CDR3: CASSLSPGHEKLFF. The CDR3 DNA reads TGTGCCAGCAGCCTAAGTCCAGGGCACGAAAAACTGTTTTTT.